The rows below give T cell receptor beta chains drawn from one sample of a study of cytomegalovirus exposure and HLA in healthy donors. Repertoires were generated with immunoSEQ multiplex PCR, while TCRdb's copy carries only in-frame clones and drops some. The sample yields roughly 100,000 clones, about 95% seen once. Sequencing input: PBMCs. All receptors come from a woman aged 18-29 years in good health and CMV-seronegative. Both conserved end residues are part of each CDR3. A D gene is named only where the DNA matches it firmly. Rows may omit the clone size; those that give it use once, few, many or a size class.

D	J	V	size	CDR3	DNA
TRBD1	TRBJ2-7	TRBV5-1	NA	CASSLEIEGAGEQYF	TGCGCCAGCAGCTTGGAGATTGAGGGGGCTGGGGAGCAGTACTTC
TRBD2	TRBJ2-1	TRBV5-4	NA	CASRTGTSPYNEQFF	TGTGCCAGCAGGACCGGGACTAGCCCTTACAATGAGCAGTTCTTC
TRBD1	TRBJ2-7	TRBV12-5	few	CASGGTVSYEQYF	TGTGCTAGTGGGGGGACAGTCTCCTACGAGCAGTACTTC
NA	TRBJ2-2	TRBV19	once	CASSKLLPTGELFF	TGTGCCAGTAGTAAGCTTCTGCCAACCGGGGAGCTGTTTTTT
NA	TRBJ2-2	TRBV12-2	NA	CASRPNRMNTGELFF	TGTGCAAGTCGCCCCAATAGAATGAACACCGGGGAGCTGTTTTTT
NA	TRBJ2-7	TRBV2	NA	CASSAETGYEQYF	TGTGCCAGCAGTGCAGAGACTGGCTACGAGCAGTACTTC
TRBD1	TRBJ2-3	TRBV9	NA	CASSPTASSDREDRDTQYF	TGTGCCAGCAGCCCGACGGCCTCTTCGGACAGGGAGGACCGAGATACGCAGTATTTT
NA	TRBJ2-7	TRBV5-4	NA	CASSLFWGDYEQYF	TGTGCCAGCAGCCTCTTCTGGGGGGACTACGAGCAGTACTTC
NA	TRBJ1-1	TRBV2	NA	CASSTVGETEAFF	TGTGCCAGCAGTACGGTTGGGGAGACTGAAGCTTTCTTT
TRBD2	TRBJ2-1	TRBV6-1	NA	CASSEYSGGFIEQFF	TGTGCCAGCAGTGAATACTCGGGGGGATTTATTGAGCAGTTCTTC
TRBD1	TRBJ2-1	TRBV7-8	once	CASRTGTGTGGFLTYNEQFF	TGTGCCAGCAGGACGGGGACCGGGACAGGGGGTTTTCTCACCTACAATGAGCAGTTCTTC
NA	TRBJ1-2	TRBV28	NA	CASSHNLGGPSGYTF	TGTGCCAGCAGTCACAATTTGGGAGGACCGAGTGGCTACACCTTC
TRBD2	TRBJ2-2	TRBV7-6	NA	CASSARTSGANTGELFF	TGTGCCAGCAGCGCAAGGACTAGCGGGGCTAACACCGGGGAGCTGTTTTTT
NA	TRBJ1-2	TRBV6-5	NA	CASSWTQRGIYGYTF	TGTGCCAGCAGTTGGACACAGAGGGGGATCTATGGCTACACCTTC
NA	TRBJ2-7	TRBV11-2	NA	CASSLRQYEQYF	TGTGCCAGCAGCCTGAGACAGTACGAGCAGTACTTC
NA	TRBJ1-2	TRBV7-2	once	CASSSLYGYTF	TGTGCCAGCAGCTCACTCTATGGCTACACCTTC
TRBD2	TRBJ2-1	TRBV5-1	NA	CASSLASGLYNEQFF	TGCGCCAGCAGCTTGGCTAGCGGGCTATACAATGAGCAGTTCTTC
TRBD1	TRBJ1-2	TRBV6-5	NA	CASSTHRGFDGYTF	TGTGCCAGCAGCACACACAGGGGATTCGATGGCTACACCTTC
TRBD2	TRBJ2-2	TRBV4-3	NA	CASSRGLAEANTGELFF	TGCGCCAGCAGCCGCGGACTAGCGGAAGCGAACACCGGGGAGCTGTTTTTT
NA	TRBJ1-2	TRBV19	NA	CASSIDRMDGYTF	TGTGCCAGTAGTATAGATAGAATGGATGGCTACACCTTC
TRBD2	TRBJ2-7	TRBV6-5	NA	CASSSSSGRESYEQYF	TGTGCCAGCAGTTCCTCTTCAGGGCGGGAGTCCTACGAGCAGTACTTC
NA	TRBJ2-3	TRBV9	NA	CASSEPIDLAADTQYF	TGTGCCAGCAGCGAACCCATAGACCTAGCTGCAGATACGCAGTATTTT
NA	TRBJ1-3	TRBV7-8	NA	CASSQPIDRRLDSGNTIYF	TGTGCCAGCAGTCAGCCCATCGACAGGCGACTTGACTCTGGAAACACCATATATTTT
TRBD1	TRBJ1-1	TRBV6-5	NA	CASSQTGGTEAFF	TGTGCCAGCAGCCAGACAGGGGGCACTGAAGCTTTCTTT
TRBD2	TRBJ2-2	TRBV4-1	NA	CASSPRLAPNTGELFF	TGCGCCAGCAGCCCGAGACTAGCGCCGAACACCGGGGAGCTGTTTTTT
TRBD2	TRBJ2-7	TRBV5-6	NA	CASRLRLAGVDWYF	TGTGCCAGCAGACTCCGACTAGCGGGAGTGGATTGGTACTTC
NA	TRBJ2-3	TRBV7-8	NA	CASSLVQGWADTQYF	TGTGCCAGCAGCTTAGTTCAGGGGTGGGCAGATACGCAGTATTTT
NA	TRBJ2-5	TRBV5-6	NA	CASSLAGIGQETQYF	TGTGCCAGCAGCTTGGCGGGGATCGGCCAAGAGACCCAGTACTTC
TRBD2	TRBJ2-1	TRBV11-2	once	CASSSPTTSGYNEQFF	TGTGCCAGCAGCTCACCTACGACTAGCGGATACAATGAGCAGTTCTTC
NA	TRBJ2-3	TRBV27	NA	CASSLTGLGTDTQYF	TGTGCCAGCAGTTTGACGGGACTTGGCACAGATACGCAGTATTTT
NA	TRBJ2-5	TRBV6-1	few	CASSATGRETQYF	TGTGCCAGCAGTGCCACAGGGAGAGAGACCCAGTACTTC
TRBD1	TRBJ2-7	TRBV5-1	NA	CASSPTGVNYEQYF	TGCGCCAGCAGCCCGACAGGGGTCAACTACGAGCAGTACTTC
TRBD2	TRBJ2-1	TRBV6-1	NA	CASSTGTSGDNEQFF	TGTGCCAGCAGTACCGGGACTAGCGGGGACAATGAGCAGTTCTTC
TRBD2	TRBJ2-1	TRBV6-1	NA	CASSESSGGSYNEQFF	TGTGCCAGCAGTGAATCTAGCGGGGGGTCCTACAATGAGCAGTTCTTC
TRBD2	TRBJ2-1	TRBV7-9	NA	CASSLVLAGRNEQFF	TGTGCCAGCAGCTTAGTGCTAGCGGGGAGGAATGAGCAGTTCTTC
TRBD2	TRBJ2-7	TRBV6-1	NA	CASSEALTSGQREQYF	TGTGCCAGCAGTGAAGCCCTGACTAGCGGGCAGAGGGAGCAGTACTTC
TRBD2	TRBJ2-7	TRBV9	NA	CASKVPWREGHEQYF	TGTGCCAGCAAAGTGCCGTGGCGGGAGGGCCACGAGCAGTACTTC
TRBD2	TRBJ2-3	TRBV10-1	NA	CASSEGPAGSQTQYF	TGCGCCAGCAGTGAAGGTCCAGCGGGAAGTCAGACGCAGTATTTT
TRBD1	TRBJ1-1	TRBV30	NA	CAWTLVYRGPTEAFF	TGTGCCTGGACACTGGTTTACAGGGGGCCCACTGAAGCTTTCTTT
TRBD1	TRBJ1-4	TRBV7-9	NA	CASSLPQGATNEKLFF	TGTGCCAGCAGCTTACCGCAGGGGGCAACTAATGAAAAACTGTTTTTT
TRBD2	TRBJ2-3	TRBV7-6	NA	CASSLLAGGDPGTDTQYF	TGTGCCAGCAGCCTCCTAGCGGGAGGGGACCCTGGCACAGATACGCAGTATTTT
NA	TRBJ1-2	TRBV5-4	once	CASSFRLQGGYTF	TGTGCCAGCAGCTTTCGACTCCAGGGTGGCTACACCTTC
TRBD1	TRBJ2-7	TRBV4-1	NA	CASSQGQGGSYEQYF	TGCGCCAGCAGCCAAGGACAGGGGGGATCCTACGAGCAGTACTTC
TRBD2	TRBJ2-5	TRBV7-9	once	CASSLAAWGGKETQYF	TGTGCCAGCAGCTTAGCGGCGTGGGGGGGAAAAGAGACCCAGTACTTC
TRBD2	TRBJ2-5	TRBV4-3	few	CASSQDRGGSETQYF	TGCGCCAGCAGCCAAGATCGGGGGGGCTCAGAGACCCAGTACTTC
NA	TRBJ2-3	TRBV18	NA	CASSPPSGTDTQYF	TGTGCCAGCTCACCCCCCTCTGGCACAGATACGCAGTATTTT
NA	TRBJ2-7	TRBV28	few	CASSLGTLPYEQYF	TGTGCCAGCAGTTTGGGCACTCTGCCCTACGAGCAGTACTTC
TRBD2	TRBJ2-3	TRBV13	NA	CASSSVRTSGRQLGPDTQYF	TGTGCCAGCAGCTCCGTCAGGACTAGCGGGAGGCAGCTCGGCCCAGATACGCAGTATTTT
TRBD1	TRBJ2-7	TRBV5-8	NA	CASSLGQDYEQYF	TGTGCCAGCAGCCTGGGACAGGACTACGAGCAGTACTTC
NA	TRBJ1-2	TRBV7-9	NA	CASRDSTYGYTF	TGTGCCAGCAGGGACAGTACGTATGGCTACACCTTC
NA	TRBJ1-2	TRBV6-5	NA	CASSYRGYGYTF	TGTGCCAGCAGTTACAGGGGTTATGGCTACACCTTC
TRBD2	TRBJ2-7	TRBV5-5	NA	CASRLADPYEQYF	TGTGCCAGCAGGCTAGCGGACCCCTACGAGCAGTACTTC
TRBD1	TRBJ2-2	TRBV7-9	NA	CASSLGQGANGELFF	TGTGCCAGCAGTTTGGGACAGGGGGCTAACGGGGAGCTGTTTTTT